The present T cell receptor beta chain was sequenced within a study of blood T cells in healthy people across ages. Broader study findings: Diversity of TCR beta per million T cells declined in a roughly linear way with age.

Each donor was a healthy Caucasian individual from Russia, aged about 6 to 95. Each sample gave at least 7 million isolated PBMCs. Trimming pared 5 bases from V and 7 bases from J, leaving 18 bases between. The V gene's germline CDR1 is SGHNT and CDR2 YENEEA. The CDR3 loop spans 15 amino acids. Using a J-beta primer mix together with a sample-barcoded 5' primer, a second PCR was run for roughly 6 to 12 cycles. Each TCR beta cDNA got a 12-nucleotide random molecular identifier. One entry per CDR3 protein results from TCRdb running MiXCR on the 5' RACE reads. In the table there are hundreds of thousands of distinct CDR3 sequences, less than 70% of which are singletons. Concerning this clonotype: Its antigen is still unknown.

V usage is TRBV11-3 and J usage is TRBJ2-1, with D possibly TRBD1 on 6 matching bases. The receptor comes from an elderly man in good health. Material: blood. The CDR3 here is CASSPGAYAVNEQFF. The CDR3 nucleotides read TGTGCCAGCAGCCCAGGGGCCTATGCAGTGAATGAGCAGTTCTTC.